These 26 T cell receptor beta chains originate from one sample sequenced in a study of cytomegalovirus exposure and HLA in healthy donors. The PCR used 60 Vbeta and 13 Jbeta primers. Here immunoSEQ multiplex PCR was the method, and the copy in TCRdb shows in-frame clones only, minus some. The table lists 180,000 or so clones, about four fifths of them singletons. The specimen was PBMCs. All receptors derive from a woman between 18 and 30 years old in good health and CMV-seropositive.

The chain is built from TRBV7-3 and TRBJ2-1, with 11 bases that match TRBD1. The CDR3 contains 16 residues. Trimming cost V 0 bases and J 2 bases; bases outside gene matches: 0. Germline-derived CDR1 and CDR2 are SGHTA and FQGTGA. The CDR3 loop reads CASSLTGQGAYNEQFF. The CDR3 DNA is TGTGCCAGCAGCTTAACGGGACAGGGGGCCTACAATGAGCAGTTCTTC. Full variable domain (rest looked up from reference TRBV7-3 and TRBJ2-1): GAGVSQTPSNKVTEKGKYVELRCDPISGHTALYWYRQSLGQGPEFLIYFQGTGAADDSGLPNDRFFAVRPEGSVSTLKIQRTERGDSAVYLCASSLTGQGAYNEQFFGPGTRLTVL.

The chain couples TRBV4-2 to TRBJ1-2; D gene unclear. Germline V gene sequence: CDR1 LGHNA, CDR2 YNFKEQ. There are 15 residues in the CDR3. Trimming pared 0 bases from V and 4 bases from J, leaving 12 bases between. CDR3 DNA sequence: TGTGCCAGCAGCCAAGATGTCAGACGGAGCTATGGCTACACCTTC. Its protein product is CASSQDVRRSYGYTF.

The CDR3 DNA is TGCGCCAGCAGGACCCCCGGGGCTAATGAAAAACTGTTTTTT. Protein sequence: CASRTPGANEKLFF. The chain recombines TRBV4-1 with TRBJ1-4; D remains ambiguous. Germline CDR1 MGHRA, CDR2 YSYEKL. CDR3 size: 14 residues. V lost 6 bases to trimming and J lost 3 bases, with 11 bases between them.

In this sample, this clone turned up a few times. The V gene is TRBV7-9, the J gene TRBJ2-4, with D maybe TRBD1 (5 bases). The CDR3 is 15 amino acids. Germline V CDR1 and CDR2: SEHNR, FQNEAQ (reference sequence). V was clipped by 5 bases and J by 2 bases, with 13 bases between them. This CDR3 reads CASSPQQGSKNIQYF. Written as DNA, the CDR3 is TGTGCCAGCAGCCCCCAGCAGGGATCCAAAAACATTCAGTACTTC. Using reference TRBV7-9 and TRBJ2-4 for the parts outside the CDR3, the full variable domain is DTGVSQNPRHKITKRGQNVTFRCDPISEHNRLYWYRQTLGQGPEFLTYFQNEAQLEKSRLLSDRFSAERPKGSFSTLEIQRTEQGDSAMYLCASSPQQGSKNIQYFGAGTRLSVL.

This sequence joins TRBV9 and TRBJ1-1, with a weak D call TRBD1 (5 bases). The CDR3 runs to 15 residues. The V gene lost 0 bases and the J gene lost 4 bases, with 13 bases spanning the gap. Germline lookup yields CDR1 SGDLS and CDR2 YYNGEE. The CDR3: CASSVGIGQATEAFF. CDR3 nucleotide sequence: TGTGCCAGCAGCGTAGGAATAGGACAAGCCACTGAAGCTTTCTTT.

V gene TRBV28 combines with J gene TRBJ1-1; D remains ambiguous. The CDR3 totals 13 residues. Germline CDR1 MDHEN, CDR2 SYDVKM. V lost 3 bases and J lost 0, with 5 bases in between. The CDR3 spells CASSFGMNTEAFF. The DNA of the CDR3 is TGTGCCAGCAGTTTCGGGATGAACACTGAAGCTTTCTTT.

The J gene is TRBJ2-7, the V gene TRBV5-4, with TRBD1 matching 10 bases. Unmatched junction bases numbered 6, after V lost 4 bases and J lost 2 bases. The length of the CDR3 is 15 residues. Germline assignment: CDR1 SGHNT and CDR2 YYREEE (reference sequence). CDR3 DNA sequence: TGTGCCAGCAGCCCCGTTGGACAGGGGGCCTACGAGCAGTACTTC. It codes for CASSPVGQGAYEQYF.

This chain uses TRBV19 with TRBJ2-2; weak D call: TRBD1 (6 bases). The CDR3 has 16 amino acids. V shed 1 base and J shed 0 bases, with 9 bases lying between them. Germline V gene sequence: CDR1 LNHDA, CDR2 SQIVND (reference sequence). The CDR3 DNA follows: TGTGCCAGTAGTATAGGGACAGCCACGAACACCGGGGAGCTGTTTTTT. Translating it yields CASSIGTATNTGELFF.

The V call is TRBV9, the J call TRBJ2-7; 10 bases agree with TRBD2. Germline CDR1 and CDR2: SGDLS and YYNGEE. This CDR3 is 15 amino acids long. Germline trimming cut 4 bases from V and 2 bases from J; bases unmatched to any gene: 6. For the CDR3, the DNA is TGTGCCAGCAGCCCCTTGACTAGCGGGCCCTACGAGCAGTACTTC. Protein sequence: CASSPLTSGPYEQYF.

This clone has only a few counts. The V call is TRBV19, the J call TRBJ1-5; D ambiguous. CDR1 is LNHDA and CDR2 is SQIVND in the germline V gene (reference sequence). The V end lost 3 bases, the J end lost 0 bases, and 12 bases lay between the germline ends. The CDR3 extends over 16 amino acids. The CDR3 region is CASSITGEHSNQPQHF. CDR3 DNA sequence: TGTGCCAGTAGTATTACGGGAGAGCATAGCAATCAGCCCCAGCATTTT.

Comment on this clone: The sample contains more than one DNA sequence encoding this CDR3. This rearrangement joins TRBV5-4 to TRBJ1-1; D uncertain. CDR1 SGHNT and CDR2 YYREEE come from the germline V gene (reference sequence). Trimming removed 0 bases at V and 1 base at J, with 4 bases between. This CDR3 has 13 residues. CDR3 in amino acids: CASSLGRNTEAFF. CDR3 nucleotide sequence: TGTGCCAGCAGCTTGGGGAGGAACACTGAAGCTTTCTTT.

The chain is built from TRBV12-5 and TRBJ1-1, with unresolved D. The V gene lost 4 bases and the J gene lost 5 bases, with 11 bases spanning the gap. Germline lookup yields CDR1 LGHNT and CDR2 FRNRAP. The CDR3 runs 13 residues. The DNA for the CDR3 is TGTGCTAGTGGTTCGACGGGTGGTACTGAAGCTTTCTTT. This sequence encodes CASGSTGGTEAFF.

This clone was observed once. The chain is built from TRBV7-2 and TRBJ2-7, with 8 bases that match TRBD2. With V trimmed by 4 bases and J by 3 bases, 5 bases remained unmatched. This CDR3 comprises 14 residues. Germline V gene data show CDR1 as SGHTA and CDR2 as FQGNSA. The CDR3 nucleotides read TGTGCCAGCAGCTCGGGACTAGGACGCTACGAGCAGTACTTC. Protein sequence: CASSSGLGRYEQYF.

This chain uses TRBV27 with TRBJ2-7; TRBD1 matches 9 bases. The CDR3 contains 15 residues. The germline gives CDR1 MNHEY, CDR2 SMNVEV (reference sequence). V dropped 3 bases and J dropped 4; count of bases not matched to a gene: 7. In nucleotides, the CDR3 is TGTGCCAGCAGTTTTACAGGGGGCGCGTCATACGAGCAGTACTTC. Translation: CASSFTGGASYEQYF.

This clone was seen a single time. The rearrangement joins TRBV19 to TRBJ2-1; 8 bases match TRBD2. The CDR3 loop spans 15 amino acids. Germline CDR1 LNHDA, CDR2 SQIVND (reference sequence). V gave up 10 bases and J gave up 4 bases; unmatched junction bases: 12. The CDR3 sequence: CATTDSGASYNEQFF. The CDR3 DNA reads TGTGCCACCACTGATAGCGGGGCTTCATACAATGAGCAGTTCTTC.

V usage is TRBV6-1 and J usage is TRBJ2-7; D is perhaps TRBD1 (6 bases). This CDR3 has 15 residues. Trimming removed 6 bases at V and 2 bases at J, with 17 bases between. The germline V gene encodes CDR1 MNHNS and CDR2 SASEGT. The DNA of the CDR3 is TGTGCCAGCAGCCGTGGACAGTTGAATACCTACGAGCAGTACTTC. Its protein is CASSRGQLNTYEQYF.

The J gene is TRBJ2-3, the V gene TRBV19; D may be TRBD1 (6 bases). From germline, CDR1 is LNHDA and CDR2 SQIVND (reference sequence). The V and J ends lost 5 bases and 7 bases respectively, with 16 bases between them. The CDR3 sequence is 14 residues long. CDR3 nucleotides: TGTGCCAGTAGTCCCTCACAGGGTGCGTATACGCAGTATTTT. It yields the protein CASSPSQGAYTQYF. The whole variable domain, filled in from reference TRBV19 and TRBJ2-3, reads DGGITQSPKYLFRKEGQNVTLSCEQNLNHDAMYWYRQDPGQGLRLIYYSQIVNDFQKGDIAEGYSVSREKKESFPLTVTSAQKNPTAFYLCASSPSQGAYTQYFGPGTRLTVL.

A word on this clone: Its ends do not fully match the called genes, so a read error is possible. The chain has TRBV29-1 and TRBJ2-3; 9 bases line up with TRBD1. The CDR3 has 13 amino acids. Germline V lookup: CDR1 SQVTM, CDR2 ANQGSEA. CDR3 nucleotide sequence: TGCAGCGTTGAGTCACTGGGGGGGACAGGGACCGAATTT. Translated: CSVESLGGTGTEF.

The J gene is TRBJ1-3, the V gene TRBV29-1, with D possibly matching TRBD1 (5 bases). Germline V CDR1 and CDR2: SQVTM, ANQGSEA. Trimming pared 7 bases from V and 2 bases from J, leaving 6 bases between. This CDR3 has 11 residues. CDR3 sequence (DNA): TGCAGCGGGGGGGCTGGAAACACCATATATTTT. Residues: CSGGAGNTIYF.

V usage is TRBV4-2 and J usage is TRBJ2-2; D is possibly TRBD1 (5 bases). The CDR3 runs to 15 residues. Trimming took off 3 bases at V and 6 bases at J, with 14 bases between the two ends. Germline loops: CDR1 LGHNA, CDR2 YNFKEQ. The CDR3 sequence: CASSQATGQAGELFF. CDR3 sequence (DNA): TGTGCCAGCAGCCAGGCCACAGGTCAGGCCGGGGAGCTGTTTTTT.

The chain is built from TRBV4-1 and TRBJ2-3; 7 bases are a match to TRBD1. The CDR3 length is 14 residues. J gave up 0 bases and V 8 bases, and 5 bases lay outside the gene matches. Germline CDR1 and CDR2: MGHRA and YSYEKL. This chain's CDR3 is CASQGTVSTDTQYF. In DNA, the CDR3 is TGCGCCAGCCAGGGGACAGTTAGCACAGATACGCAGTATTTT.

The chain carries TRBV6-4 and TRBJ1-5; 7 bases are shared with TRBD1. In germline, CDR1 is MRHNA, CDR2 SNTAGT. The V gene end was trimmed by 5 bases and the J gene end by 3 bases; junction bases not matched to a gene: 4. The CDR3 spans 14 residues. As DNA, the CDR3 is TGTGCCAGCAGTCCAGGGGGAGACAATCAGCCCCAGCATTTT. As protein: CASSPGGDNQPQHF.

The chain is built from TRBV18 and TRBJ1-5, with D perhaps matching TRBD1 (5 bases). Germline-derived CDR1 and CDR2 are KGHSH and LQKENI. The CDR3 consists of 16 residues. The V and J ends lost 3 bases and 0 bases respectively, with 12 bases between them. CDR3 coding DNA: TGTGCCAGCTCACCCGTAAACAGGAATAGCAATCAGCCCCAGCATTTT. Its protein is CASSPVNRNSNQPQHF.

This clone was seen only a few times. The J gene is TRBJ1-2, the V gene TRBV5-1; no clear D. Per germline, CDR1 SGHRS and CDR2 YFSETQ. This CDR3 has 13 amino acids. V was trimmed by 0 bases and J by 4 bases, leaving 7 bases between them. CDR3 DNA: TGCGCCAGCAGCTTGGGAACAAGCTATGGCTACACCTTC. Protein product: CASSLGTSYGYTF.

This clone was counted only a few times. V usage is TRBV19 and J usage is TRBJ1-5, with D possibly being TRBD1 (5 bases). The CDR3 has 14 residues. Trimming cost V 6 bases and J 3 bases, with 12 bases left between them. The germline V gene encodes CDR1 LNHDA and CDR2 SQIVND (reference sequence). The CDR3 nucleotides read TGTGCCAGTAGAAGACAGAGGACCAATCAGCCCCAGCATTTT. Its translation is CASRRQRTNQPQHF.

The chain couples TRBV5-1 to TRBJ1-4, with D maybe TRBD1 (6 bases). There are 15 residues in the CDR3. Germline V lookup: CDR1 SGHRS, CDR2 YFSETQ. The V end was cut by 4 bases, the J end by 6 bases, with 16 bases between. CDR3 sequence: CASSSENREHEKLFF. The DNA for the CDR3 is TGCGCCAGCAGCAGCGAAAACAGGGAACATGAAAAACTGTTTTTT.